The 6 T cell receptor beta chains below all came from one sample that was sequenced in a study of cytomegalovirus exposure and HLA in healthy donors. 13 Jbeta primers and 60 Vbeta primers were used for the PCR. The method was immunoSEQ multiplex PCR; TCRdb's version includes in-frame clones alone and lacks a portion of them. This sample has over 200,000 clones, with more than 75% found just once. Material for sequencing was PBMCs. These receptors all come from a man aged 35-49 years in good health and CMV-seropositive.

The J gene is TRBJ2-1, the V gene TRBV2; TRBD1 matches 10 bases. The CDR3 sequence is 14 residues long. Trimming at V came to 7 bases and at J to 9 bases, leaving 9 bases not matched to a gene. Germline loops: CDR1 SNHLY, CDR2 FYNNEI. The CDR3 protein is CASNPDRGKSEQFF. The CDR3 region has the DNA TGTGCCAGCAACCCGGACAGGGGGAAAAGTGAGCAGTTCTTC.

The chain is built from TRBV6-6 and TRBJ1-2, with D possibly TRBD1 on 6 matching bases. Germline V gene data show CDR1 as MNHNY and CDR2 as SVGAGI (reference sequence). The V end was cut by 0 bases, the J end by 5 bases, with 10 bases between. This CDR3 is 14 amino acids long. The CDR3 here is CASSYSSGVYGYTF. In nucleotides, the CDR3 is TGTGCCAGCAGTTACTCATCAGGGGTTTATGGCTACACCTTC.

This sequence joins TRBV11-2 and TRBJ2-5; D ambiguous. Trimming shortened V by 2 bases and J by 5 bases, and 3 bases separated the two germline ends. There are 11 residues in the CDR3. Germline lookup yields CDR1 SGHAT and CDR2 FQNNGV. DNA of the CDR3: TGTGCCAGCAGCTTACTGGAGACCCAGTACTTC. This translates into CASSLLETQYF.

The chain is built from TRBV19 and TRBJ1-2; no clear D. Trimming shortened V by 3 bases and J by 4 bases, and 12 bases separated the two germline ends. This CDR3 is 14 amino acids long. CDR1 and CDR2 from the germline V gene are LNHDA and SQIVND (reference sequence). The CDR3 bases are TGTGCCAGTAGTATGGATCTGGAGGGCTATGGCTACACCTTC. Its protein is CASSMDLEGYGYTF.

CDR3: CASSSRQGIETQYF. The CDR3 DNA follows: TGTGCCAGCAGCTCCCGACAGGGTATAGAGACCCAGTACTTC. V is TRBV5-4 and J is TRBJ2-5, with TRBD1 matching 7 bases. V lost 3 bases to trimming and J lost 4 bases; unmatched junction nucleotides: 6. The germline gives CDR1 SGHNT, CDR2 YYREEE (reference sequence). The CDR3 spans 14 residues.

This clone has only a few counts. This chain links TRBV5-6 with TRBJ1-1; the match to TRBD1 covers 7 bases. After removal of 0 bases from V and 1 base from J, the junction contained 3 bases not matched to a gene. From germline, CDR1 is SGHDT and CDR2 YYEEEE. The CDR3 covers 15 residues. DNA of the CDR3: TGTGCCAGCAGCTTGGGACAGGGAGGGAACACTGAAGCTTTCTTT. Its translation: CASSLGQGGNTEAFF.